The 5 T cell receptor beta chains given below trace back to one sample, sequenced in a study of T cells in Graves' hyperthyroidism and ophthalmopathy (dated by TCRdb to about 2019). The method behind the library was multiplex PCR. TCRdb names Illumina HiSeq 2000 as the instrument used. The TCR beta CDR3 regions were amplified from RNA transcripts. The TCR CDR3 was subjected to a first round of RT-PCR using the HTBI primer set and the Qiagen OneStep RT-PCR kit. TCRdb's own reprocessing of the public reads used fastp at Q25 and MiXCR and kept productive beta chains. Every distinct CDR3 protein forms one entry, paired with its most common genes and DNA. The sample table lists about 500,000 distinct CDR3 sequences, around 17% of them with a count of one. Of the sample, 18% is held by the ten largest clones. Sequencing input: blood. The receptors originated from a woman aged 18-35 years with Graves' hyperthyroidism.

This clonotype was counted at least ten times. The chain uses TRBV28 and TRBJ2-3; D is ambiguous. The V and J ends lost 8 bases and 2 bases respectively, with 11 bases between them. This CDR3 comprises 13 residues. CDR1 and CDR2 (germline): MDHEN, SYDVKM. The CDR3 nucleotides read TGTGCCAGCGACGGGCGGCCCACAGATACGCAGTATTTT. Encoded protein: CASDGRPTDTQYF. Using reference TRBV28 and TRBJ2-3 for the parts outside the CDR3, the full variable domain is DVKVTQSSRYLVKRTGEKVFLECVQDMDHENMFWYRQDPGLGLRLIYFSYDVKMKEKGDIPEGYSVSREKKERFSLILESASTNQTSMYLCASDGRPTDTQYFGPGTRLTVL.

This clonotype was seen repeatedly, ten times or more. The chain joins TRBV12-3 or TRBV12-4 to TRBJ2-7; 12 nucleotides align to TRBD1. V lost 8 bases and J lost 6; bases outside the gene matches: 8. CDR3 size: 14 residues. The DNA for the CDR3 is TGTGCCAGCGGACGGGACAGGGGGCAAGTCGAGCAGTACTTC. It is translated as CASGRDRGQVEQYF.

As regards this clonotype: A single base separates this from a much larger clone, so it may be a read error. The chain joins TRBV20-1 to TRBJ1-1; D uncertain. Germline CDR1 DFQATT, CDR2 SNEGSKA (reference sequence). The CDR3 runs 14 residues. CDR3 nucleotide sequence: TGCAGTGCTGGAGAGGGAGGGCCGTACACTGAAGCTTTCTTT. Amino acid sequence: CSAGEGGPYTEAFF.

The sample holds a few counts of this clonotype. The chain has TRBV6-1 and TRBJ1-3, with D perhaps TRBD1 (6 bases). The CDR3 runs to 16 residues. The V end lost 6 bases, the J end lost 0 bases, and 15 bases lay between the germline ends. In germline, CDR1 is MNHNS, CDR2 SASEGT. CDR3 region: CASSKPTGLSGNTIYF. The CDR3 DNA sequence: TGTGCCAGCAGCAAACCCACAGGGCTCTCTGGAAACACCATATATTTT.

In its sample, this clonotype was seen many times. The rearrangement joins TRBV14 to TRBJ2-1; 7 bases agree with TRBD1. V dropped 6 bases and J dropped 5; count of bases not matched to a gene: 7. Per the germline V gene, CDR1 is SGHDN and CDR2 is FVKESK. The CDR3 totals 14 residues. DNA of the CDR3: TGTGCCAGCAGTCGACAGGGCCGTCACAATGAGCAGTTCTTC. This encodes CASSRQGRHNEQFF.